This entry lists 5 T cell receptor beta chains sequenced from one sample in a study of cytomegalovirus exposure and HLA in healthy donors. Vbeta (60) and Jbeta (13) primers were used in the PCR. This table comes from immunoSEQ multiplex PCR, and its TCRdb copy is limited to in-frame clones, with some not included. The sample includes 90,000 to 150,000 clones, approximately 75% of them seen just once. Material: PBMCs. These receptors were collected from a middle-aged man in good health and CMV-seronegative.

This clone occurred a few times. The rearrangement joins TRBV7-8 to TRBJ1-1; D ambiguous. CDR3 length equals 14 residues. Trimming cost V 2 bases and J 7 bases, with 14 bases left between them. The germline V gene has CDR1 SGHVS and CDR2 FQNEAQ. The CDR3 is CASSLYSVTGEAFF. As DNA, the CDR3 is TGTGCCAGCAGCTTATATTCGGTAACGGGTGAAGCTTTCTTT.

The V and J genes are TRBV7-9 and TRBJ2-1, with D uncertain. Trimming pared 2 bases from V and 7 bases from J, leaving 9 bases between. The germline V gene has CDR1 SEHNR and CDR2 FQNEAQ (reference sequence). The CDR3 runs 13 residues. The CDR3 reads CASSLRASNEQFF. The CDR3 nucleotides read TGTGCCAGCAGCTTAAGAGCCTCGAATGAGCAGTTCTTC.

The rearrangement uses TRBV6-5 and TRBJ2-7; the match to TRBD1 covers 7 bases. Germline V lookup: CDR1 MNHEY, CDR2 SVGAGI. CDR3 size: 14 residues. V trimming: 4 bases; J trimming: 3 bases; junction bases outside the gene matches: 6. In nucleotides, the CDR3 is TGTGCCAGCAGTTCCCGGGACAGACACTACGAGCAGTACTTC. Residues: CASSSRDRHYEQYF.

This clone has only a few counts. The rearrangement joins TRBV11-2 to TRBJ1-2; possible D gene TRBD1, 5 bases. The germline gives CDR1 SGHAT, CDR2 FQNNGV. V was clipped by 5 bases and J by 4 bases, with 14 bases between them. CDR3 length equals 14 residues. Here the CDR3 reads CASSPNGGGYGYTF. CDR3 coding DNA: TGTGCCAGCAGCCCCAACGGGGGGGGCTATGGCTACACCTTC.

The chain employs TRBV5-4 and TRBJ1-1; 8 bases agree with TRBD1. With 2 bases clipped from V and 6 bases from J, the junction kept 3 bases outside the gene matches. CDR1 is SGHNT and CDR2 is YYREEE in the germline V gene (reference sequence). This CDR3 has 13 amino acids. The CDR3 loop reads CASSFDRGPEAFF. CDR3 in DNA: TGTGCCAGCAGCTTTGACAGGGGCCCTGAAGCTTTCTTT.